Listed below are T cell receptor beta chains from one sample, sequenced in a study of control samples from healthy donors and cancer patients. The assay was immunoSEQ multiplex PCR, and TCRdb's table has in-frame clones only and misses some. The table lists roughly 450,000 clones, 80% to 95% of them singletons, with roughly 6.4% in the top ten. Sequences were obtained from PBMCs. Source of these receptors: a man between 40 and 49 years old with head and neck cancer. CDR3s include the opening cysteine and the closing phenylalanine or tryptophan. A D gene is named only where the DNA matches it firmly. Part of the rows lack a size; the others show once, few, many or a class for expanded clones.

CDR3 DNA	CDR3 protein	D gene	J gene	clone size	V gene
TGTGCCAGCAGCTTTATCCAATTAGGACCGTGGAACACTGAAGCTTTCTTT	CASSFIQLGPWNTEAFF	NA	TRBJ1-1	NA	TRBV5-6
TGCAGCGTTGCGGGACGGATGAACACTGAAGCTTTCTTT	CSVAGRMNTEAFF	NA	TRBJ1-1	few	TRBV29-1
TGCAGCGTTGGGACAGGTGGGGCCAACGTCCTGACTTTC	CSVGTGGANVLTF	TRBD1	TRBJ2-6	NA	TRBV29-1
TGTGCCAGCGGAATCGCAGGGACTGACGCTGAAGCTTTCTTT	CASGIAGTDAEAFF	NA	TRBJ1-1	NA	TRBV7-9
TGTGCCAGCAGTTTGCGACAGTCCTACGAGCAGTACTTC	CASSLRQSYEQYF	NA	TRBJ2-7	NA	TRBV27
TGTGCCATCAAAGGGGTAGCGCGAGGAGAGACCCAGTACTTC	CAIKGVARGETQYF	NA	TRBJ2-5	NA	TRBV10-3
TGTGCCAGCAAGTCGGGACGTGTCCACGAGCAGTACTTC	CASKSGRVHEQYF	NA	TRBJ2-7	NA	TRBV28
TGTGCCAGCAGTGAAGTACCCTACGAGCAGTACTTC	CASSEVPYEQYF	NA	TRBJ2-7	NA	TRBV6-1
TGTGCCAGCAGCCAATCGAGGACTAGCGGGGGAGAGACCCAGTACTTC	CASSQSRTSGGETQYF	TRBD2	TRBJ2-5	NA	TRBV5-5
TGTGCCAGCAGTGAGGAGGGGGCGGACACCGGGGAGCTGTTTTTT	CASSEEGADTGELFF	NA	TRBJ2-2	NA	TRBV2
TGCGCCAGCAGCTTTAGTAGAGTTTCCTACGAGCAGTACTTC	CASSFSRVSYEQYF	NA	TRBJ2-7	NA	TRBV5-1
TGCGCCAGCAGTGAGTCGAAGGGGCGTACAGCCAAAAACATTCAGTACTTC	CASSESKGRTAKNIQYF	NA	TRBJ2-4	NA	TRBV10-1
TGCGCCAGCTCTTCCTCTTTGAACACTGAAGCTTTCTTT	CASSSSLNTEAFF	NA	TRBJ1-1	NA	TRBV10-1
TGCGCCAGCAGGGGGAGTCTAGCGGGGGGCTCCGAGGATACGCAGTATTTT	CASRGSLAGGSEDTQYF	TRBD2	TRBJ2-3	NA	TRBV5-1
TGCGCCAGCAGCTCATGGATGACTGGACAGCAAGAGACCCAGTACTTC	CASSSWMTGQQETQYF	NA	TRBJ2-5	NA	TRBV5-1
TGCGCCAGCAGGGGCAGGGACAGGGATGGCTACACCTTC	CASRGRDRDGYTF	TRBD1	TRBJ1-2	NA	TRBV4-1
TGTGCCAGCAGCTTGGCCCTAGGGACAGGCTCCGAGCAGTACTTC	CASSLALGTGSEQYF	TRBD1	TRBJ2-7	NA	TRBV5-4
TGTGCCAGCAAGGGGGAGATCTACACCGGGGAGCTGTTTTTT	CASKGEIYTGELFF	NA	TRBJ2-2	once	TRBV27
TGTGCCAGCAGTTTAATGGGGGCGGCGATCACTGAAGCTTTCTTT	CASSLMGAAITEAFF	NA	TRBJ1-1	NA	TRBV28
TGTGCCAGCTCACTCCGACAGGGGGCGGGCCCTGGGGCCAACGTCCTGACTTTC	CASSLRQGAGPGANVLTF	TRBD1	TRBJ2-6	NA	TRBV18
TGTGCCAGCAGCCAAACAGGGGACACCATATATTTT	CASSQTGDTIYF	TRBD1	TRBJ1-3	NA	TRBV7-9
TGTGCCAGCAGTTTAAGGGGACTAGCGGCCTCAGATACGCAGTATTTT	CASSLRGLAASDTQYF	TRBD2	TRBJ2-3	NA	TRBV27
TGTGCCACCAGCAGAGATGGGACAGGATTCGGGAATTCACCCCTCCACTTT	CATSRDGTGFGNSPLHF	TRBD1	TRBJ1-6	NA	TRBV15
TGTGCCAGCAGCTCCGGGACATTCTTAATCCCCGGGGGGGCCAACGTCCTGACTTTC	CASSSGTFLIPGGANVLTF	NA	TRBJ2-6	NA	TRBV7-4
TGTGCTAGTGGCACGGGGACGGGGATTAATTCACCCCTCCACTTT	CASGTGTGINSPLHF	NA	TRBJ1-6	NA	TRBV12-5
TGTGCCAGCAGCTTAACCAGTGAAGCTTCCCAGCCCCAGCATTTT	CASSLTSEASQPQHF	NA	TRBJ1-5	NA	TRBV7-9
TGTGCCAGCAGCCCTTCTGGGGCGAAGCGGTTCTTC	CASSPSGAKRFF	NA	TRBJ2-1	NA	TRBV3-1/TRBV3-2
TGTGCCAGCAGCTCACATTTACAGCGGGAGCAGTACTTC	CASSSHLQREQYF	NA	TRBJ2-7	NA	TRBV6-5
TGTGCCAGCAGCCGCGGACTAGCGGGAGGGGATGAGCAGTTCTTC	CASSRGLAGGDEQFF	TRBD2	TRBJ2-1	NA	TRBV7-3
TGTGCCAGCAGCTTACAGGGAGGCAGGAAAGTTAATCAGCCCCAGCATTTT	CASSLQGGRKVNQPQHF	NA	TRBJ1-5	NA	TRBV7-2
TGTGCTAGTGGTTTTACGGCTAGCGGGAGCGATGAGCAGTTCTTC	CASGFTASGSDEQFF	TRBD2	TRBJ2-1	NA	TRBV12-5
TGTGCCATCAGTGAGTTTGAGGACAGCCTGTATGGCTACACCTTC	CAISEFEDSLYGYTF	NA	TRBJ1-2	once	TRBV10-3
TGTGCCAGCAGTTACGGCTGGAACACTGAAGCTTTCTTT	CASSYGWNTEAFF	NA	TRBJ1-1	NA	TRBV6-6
TGTGCCATCAGTGAGTCGACAGGGAGGTCCTACAATGAGCAGTTCTTC	CAISESTGRSYNEQFF	NA	TRBJ2-1	NA	TRBV10-3
TGCAGCGTTGAAGGTAGGGGGGCGCCGATTTACACTGAAGCTTTCTTT	CSVEGRGAPIYTEAFF	NA	TRBJ1-1	NA	TRBV29-1
TGTGCCAGCGCTGAAACTAGCACAGATACGCAGTATTTT	CASAETSTDTQYF	NA	TRBJ2-3	NA	TRBV9
TGCGCCAGCAGCCCTGGACGTTCGGATGAGCAGTTCTTC	CASSPGRSDEQFF	NA	TRBJ2-1	NA	TRBV5-1
TGTGCCAGCAGCTCTCGGACAGGGGGATCTGAAAAACTGTTTTTT	CASSSRTGGSEKLFF	TRBD1	TRBJ1-4	many	TRBV7-2
TGTGCCACCAGGGGACAGGGGGACAATCAGCCCCAGCATTTT	CATRGQGDNQPQHF	TRBD1	TRBJ1-5	NA	TRBV24-1
TGTGCCACCAGTAGACTAGCGGGAGGTGAGCAGTTCTTC	CATSRLAGGEQFF	TRBD2	TRBJ2-1	NA	TRBV24-1
TGCAGCGTTGGTAGAGGGGAGAATGAGCAGTTCTTC	CSVGRGENEQFF	NA	TRBJ2-1	NA	TRBV29-1
TGTGCCAGCAGTCTGGCGCTTACCGCATATGGCTACACCTTC	CASSLALTAYGYTF	NA	TRBJ1-2	few	TRBV28
TGTGCCAGCAGCGTAGGGACGGGGACAGATACGCAGTATTTT	CASSVGTGTDTQYF	NA	TRBJ2-3	NA	TRBV9
TGTGCCAGTAGTATCAGGGGGCCCACGAACACCGGGGAGCTGTTTTTT	CASSIRGPTNTGELFF	TRBD1	TRBJ2-2	NA	TRBV19